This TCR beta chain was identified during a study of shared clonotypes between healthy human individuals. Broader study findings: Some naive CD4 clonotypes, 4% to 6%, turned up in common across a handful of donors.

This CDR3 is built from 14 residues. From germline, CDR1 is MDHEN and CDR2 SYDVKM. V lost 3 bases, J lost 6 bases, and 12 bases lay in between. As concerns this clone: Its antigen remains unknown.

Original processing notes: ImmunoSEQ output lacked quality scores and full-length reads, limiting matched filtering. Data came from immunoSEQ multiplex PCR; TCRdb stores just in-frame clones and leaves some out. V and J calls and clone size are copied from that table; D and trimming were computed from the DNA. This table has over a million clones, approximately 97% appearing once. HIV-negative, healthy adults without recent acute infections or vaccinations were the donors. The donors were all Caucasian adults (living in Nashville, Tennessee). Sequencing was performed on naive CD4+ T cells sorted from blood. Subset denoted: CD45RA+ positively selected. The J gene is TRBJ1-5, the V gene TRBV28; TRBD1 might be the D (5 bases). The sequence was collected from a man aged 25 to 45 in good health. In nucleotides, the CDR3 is TGTGCCAGCAGTTTCAGCAGGGTAGCTCAGCCCCAGCATTTT. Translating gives CASSFSRVAQPQHF.